The present T cell receptor (beta chain) was sequenced within a study of blood T cell repertoires in COVID-19. Study in general: Sources were T cells, B-cell-depleted T cells, or PBMCs; the material itself was cDNA or gDNA.

This CDR3 is 19 amino acids long. V was pared by 5 bases and J by 0 bases, with 20 bases between. Germline V gene sequence: CDR1 LNHDA, CDR2 SQIVND (reference sequence). This clone was seen just once. Those who participated ranged in age from roughly 18 to 90 years and resided in 20 to 25 US areas. The recovered donors of Cohort 3 showed two negative PCRs, clearance, or symptom resolution. Original methodology: By means of reference gene primer amplification, nucleated cell counts were estimated. The method was immunoSEQ multiplex PCR; TCRdb's version includes in-frame clones alone and lacks a portion of them. The V and J calls and the clone size are those of that table, but D and trimming were determined from the DNA. The table shows roughly 310,000 clones, with roughly nine tenths occurring only once.

This sequence joins TRBV19 and TRBJ1-6, with a possible D match to TRBD1 (6 bases). The TCR comes from a man between 60 and 75 years old who had recovered from COVID-19. Sequencing input: PBMCs or T cells enriched from blood (not recorded which). CDR3 bases: TGTGCCAGTAGTGCATCAGGGGCCCCATTGCTCTCCTATAATTCACCCCTCCACTTT. It codes for CASSASGAPLLSYNSPLHF.